The rows below give T cell receptor beta chains drawn from one sample of a study of beta chain features in type 1 diabetes. Profiling relied on immunoSEQ multiplex PCR, and the TCRdb table lists in-frame clones only, not all of them. Here the sample spans over 700,000 clones, 17% being singletons. Specimen: naive CD4+ T cells from blood. Receptors originate from a woman aged 18-29 years in good health. The CDR3 runs from the conserved cysteine through the conserved F or W. The D gene is left open where the match is weak. Clone size appears in some rows only: once, few, many, or a class for an expanded clone.

J	D	size	V	CDR3	DNA
TRBJ2-2	NA	few	TRBV5-7	CASSLDTNTGELFF	TGTGCCAGCAGCTTGGACACGAACACCGGGGAGCTGTTTTTT
TRBJ2-5	NA	few	TRBV11-2	CASSFRWPQETQYF	TGTGCCAGCAGTTTCAGGTGGCCCCAAGAGACCCAGTACTTC
TRBJ1-2	NA	NA	TRBV28	CASRQGAYGYTF	TGTGCCAGCAGGCAGGGCGCCTATGGCTACACCTTC
TRBJ2-3	NA	NA	TRBV2	CASSDWRTQYF	TGTGCCAGCAGTGATTGGCGAACGCAGTATTTT
TRBJ2-3	TRBD1	NA	TRBV10-2	CASSEPGTGRTDTQYF	TGCGCCAGCAGTGAGCCCGGGACAGGACGCACAGATACGCAGTATTTT
TRBJ2-1	TRBD2	NA	TRBV7-9	CASRASGGDNEQFF	TGTGCCAGCAGAGCGAGCGGGGGGGATAATGAGCAGTTCTTC
TRBJ1-5	NA	few	TRBV7-9	CASSLGTAQPQHF	TGTGCCAGCAGCTTAGGGACCGCTCAGCCCCAGCATTTT
TRBJ1-1	NA	few	TRBV5-1	CASSPGLVNTEAFF	TGCGCCAGCAGCCCGGGGCTGGTGAACACTGAAGCTTTCTTT
TRBJ2-3	TRBD2	few	TRBV13	CASSFRGLAGGPLDTQYF	TGTGCCAGCAGCTTCCGGGGACTAGCGGGAGGGCCGTTAGATACGCAGTATTTT
TRBJ2-5	NA	NA	TRBV7-2	CASSLLSETQYF	TGTGCCAGCAGCTTATTGTCTGAGACCCAGTACTTC
TRBJ2-1	NA	NA	TRBV15	CATSREVGTYNEQFF	TGTGCCACCAGCAGAGAAGTCGGAACATACAATGAGCAGTTCTTC
TRBJ2-1	NA	few	TRBV9	CASSPDRNNEQFF	TGTGCCAGCAGCCCCGACAGAAACAATGAGCAGTTCTTC
TRBJ2-3	NA	NA	TRBV19	CASSIREWHTQYF	TGTGCCAGTAGTATCCGGGAATGGCATACGCAGTATTTT
TRBJ2-3	NA	NA	TRBV4-2	CASSQDVEGGDTQYF	TGTGCCAGCAGCCAAGATGTGGAGGGCGGGGATACGCAGTATTTT
TRBJ2-3	TRBD2	NA	TRBV6-5	CASSYDPSGITDTQYF	TGTGCCAGCAGTTACGATCCTAGCGGGATAACAGATACGCAGTATTTT
TRBJ2-5	NA	NA	TRBV7-6	CASSLGHQETQYF	TGTGCCAGCAGCTTAGGACACCAAGAGACCCAGTACTTC
TRBJ2-2	NA	few	TRBV28	CASSYRDWSNTGELFF	TGTGCCAGCAGTTATCGGGACTGGTCGAACACCGGGGAGCTGTTTTTT
TRBJ1-4	NA	NA	TRBV10-3	CAISDGRTNEKLFF	TGTGCCATCAGTGACGGTAGGACTAATGAAAAACTGTTTTTT
TRBJ2-1	NA	few	TRBV18	CASSPPGLPSNEQFF	TGTGCCAGCTCACCACCGGGCCTACCTAGCAATGAGCAGTTCTTC
TRBJ1-2	NA	NA	TRBV6-5	CASSSRNFNYGYTF	TGTGCCAGCAGTAGCCGGAATTTTAACTATGGCTACACCTTC
TRBJ2-3	TRBD2	NA	TRBV2	CASTKGLTDTQYF	TGTGCCAGCACGAAGGGACTAACAGATACGCAGTATTTT
TRBJ2-5	NA	NA	TRBV6-5	CASSSDRAGQETQYF	TGTGCCAGCAGCTCCGACAGGGCGGGGCAAGAGACCCAGTACTTC
TRBJ2-5	NA	NA	TRBV5-4	CASSLGKSQETQYF	TGTGCCAGCAGCTTGGGCAAGTCCCAAGAGACCCAGTACTTC
TRBJ2-7	NA	few	TRBV7-8	CASSSPFRPKRQVYEQYF	TGTGCCAGCAGCTCACCCTTCCGGCCGAAGCGGCAGGTCTACGAGCAGTACTTC
TRBJ2-3	TRBD2	few	TRBV27	CASTPFSTRGGRDTQYF	TGTGCCAGCACCCCGTTCTCTACGCGCGGGGGTCGAGATACGCAGTATTTT
TRBJ2-7	TRBD2	few	TRBV19	CASSPYLAGQGYEQYF	TGTGCCAGTAGTCCCTACTTAGCGGGACAAGGGTACGAGCAGTACTTC
TRBJ2-1	NA	NA	TRBV6-6	CAISLSSYNEQFF	TGTGCCATCTCGCTCAGCTCCTACAATGAGCAGTTCTTC
TRBJ2-7	TRBD2	NA	TRBV29-1	CSVERAAGSGSYEQYF	TGCAGCGTTGAACGTGCAGCGGGGAGTGGCTCCTACGAGCAGTACTTC
TRBJ2-7	NA	few	TRBV2	CASSFAEAYEQYF	TGTGCCAGCAGTTTCGCGGAAGCCTACGAGCAGTACTTC
TRBJ2-7	TRBD2	NA	TRBV6-5	CASSYSRAGVGEEQYF	TGTGCCAGCAGTTACAGCCGAGCGGGGGTGGGGGAAGAGCAGTACTTC
TRBJ2-2	TRBD2	NA	TRBV6-1	CASNERGPGELFF	TGTGCCAGCAACGAGCGGGGTCCCGGGGAGCTGTTTTTT
TRBJ2-7	NA	NA	TRBV5-6	CASSLTGSYEQYF	TGTGCCAGCAGCTTGACAGGCTCCTACGAGCAGTACTTC
TRBJ2-7	NA	few	TRBV7-2	CASSFLQHYEQYF	TGTGCCAGCAGCTTTCTTCAGCACTACGAGCAGTACTTC
TRBJ2-1	NA	few	TRBV4-3	CASSQDGSQYPYNEQFF	TGCGCCAGCAGCCAAGATGGGTCCCAATACCCGTACAATGAGCAGTTCTTC
TRBJ2-5	TRBD2	NA	TRBV4-2	CASSQVLAGGETQYF	TGTGCCAGCAGCCAAGTCCTAGCGGGAGGTGAGACCCAGTACTTC
TRBJ2-5	NA	NA	TRBV9	CASSAGPLTSSETQYF	TGTGCCAGCAGCGCCGGCCCACTGACTAGTTCGGAGACCCAGTACTTC
TRBJ1-1	NA	few	TRBV18	CASSRPGTNTEAFF	TGTGCCAGCTCACGTCCAGGGACGAACACTGAAGCTTTCTTT
TRBJ2-3	TRBD2	NA	TRBV11-2	CASSFLAGVLTDTQYF	TGTGCCAGCAGCTTCCTAGCGGGAGTTCTAACAGATACGCAGTATTTT
TRBJ2-1	TRBD1	NA	TRBV2	CATKRSGQGDEQFF	TGTGCCACCAAGAGGTCAGGACAGGGAGATGAGCAGTTCTTC
TRBJ2-3	NA	NA	TRBV28	CASSLSRGYTDTQYF	TGTGCCAGCAGTTTAAGTCGAGGGTATACAGATACGCAGTATTTT
TRBJ2-5	TRBD2	NA	TRBV28	CASSLGGRKETQYF	TGTGCCAGCAGTTTAGGCGGGAGGAAAGAGACCCAGTACTTC
TRBJ1-2	NA	few	TRBV5-1	CASSGGGPDYGYTF	TGCGCCAGCAGCGGCGGAGGGCCAGACTATGGCTACACCTTC
TRBJ2-3	TRBD2	few	TRBV13	CASSPTLAGGHTQYF	TGTGCCAGCAGCCCCACACTAGCGGGGGGGCATACGCAGTATTTT
TRBJ2-2	TRBD2	NA	TRBV9	CASSVSKWREPSGELFF	TGTGCCAGCAGCGTCAGCAAGTGGCGGGAGCCTTCCGGGGAGCTGTTTTTT
TRBJ1-5	NA	NA	TRBV7-2	CASSVAYRVRDQPQHF	TGTGCCAGCAGCGTGGCCTACAGGGTTCGGGATCAGCCCCAGCATTTT
TRBJ2-1	NA	NA	TRBV6-5	CASSPTGTRYNEQFF	TGTGCCAGCAGCCCGACCGGGACGCGCTACAATGAGCAGTTCTTC
TRBJ2-1	NA	NA	TRBV6-4	CASSSVGGNNEQFF	TGTGCCAGCTCGAGTGTAGGTGGGAACAATGAGCAGTTCTTC
TRBJ2-3	NA	NA	TRBV4-3	CASSQEFRGRNTQYF	TGCGCCAGCAGCCAAGAGTTCCGGGGGAGGAATACGCAGTATTTT
TRBJ2-7	NA	NA	TRBV11-1	CASSLSWPGPFYEQYF	TGTGCCAGCAGCTTAAGTTGGCCAGGGCCTTTCTACGAGCAGTACTTC
TRBJ1-2	NA	few	TRBV7-9	CASSLGGTYVRYGYTF	TGTGCCAGCAGCTTAGGGGGGACATACGTGCGATATGGCTACACCTTC
TRBJ2-3	NA	few	TRBV7-9	CASRTQDTQYF	TGTGCCAGCAGAACACAAGATACGCAGTATTTT
TRBJ2-2	NA	few	TRBV9	CASSVGWDTGELFF	TGTGCCAGCAGCGTAGGTTGGGACACCGGGGAGCTGTTTTTT
TRBJ2-1	NA	few	TRBV20-1	CSASDRNEQFF	TGCAGTGCCAGTGATCGCAATGAGCAGTTCTTC
TRBJ2-3	NA	few	TRBV7-2	CASSFRGTDTQYF	TGTGCCAGCAGCTTTCGGGGTACAGATACGCAGTATTTT
TRBJ2-1	TRBD2	few	TRBV7-3	CASSLSGGASYNEQFF	TGTGCCAGCAGCCTAAGCGGGGGAGCGTCCTACAATGAGCAGTTCTTC